This TCR beta chain was identified during a study of T cell responses to AZD1222 COVID-19 vaccine. Overall study results and limits: Only six or seven AZD1222 recipients tested seropositive at baseline.

Using immunoSEQ multiplex PCR, the repertoire was profiled, and TCRdb retains in-frame clones only, with some absent. Among 45,000 or so clones listed, 90% were seen once. Turning to this clone: The target antigen is unknown.

The CDR3 length is 17 residues. V was pared by 5 bases and J by 2 bases, with 20 bases between. CDR1 MNHEY and CDR2 SMNVEV come from the germline V gene (reference sequence). The material was peripheral blood, obtained 28 days after the second AZD1222 dose. The chain employs TRBV27 and TRBJ2-3; TRBD1 might be the D (6 bases). This clonotype originated in an adult who received the AZD1222 COVID-19 vaccine. DNA of the CDR3: TGTGCCAGCAGTCACTACCGACTGACAGGAGACACAGATACGCAGTATTTT. Translating it yields CASSHYRLTGDTDTQYF.